This T cell receptor (beta chain) emerged from a study of regulatory T cells in long-lasting Graves disease (dated by TCRdb to about 2021). General notes on the study: Newly diagnosed Graves' disease patients had taken antithyroid drugs for less than 3 months. The study was conducted in China and was registered as a clinical trial. TCR sequencing covered roughly 13 persistent and around 20 newly diagnosed Graves' disease patients, around 35 samples in total. Persistent Graves' disease patients were compared with newly diagnosed Graves' disease patients by peripheral blood TCR sequencing and RNA sequencing. The full study reports these points: Sequencing and analysis were limited to the TCR beta chain. Lower TCR Shannon entropy and fewer highly expanded clones were observed in persistent Graves' disease patients than in newly diagnosed patients, which suggested clonal expansion. Peripheral blood alone was examined, since thyroid tissue, which constituted the primary lesion, could not be accessed. Patients with persistent disease shared more public clonotypes (about 3,000) than newly diagnosed patients did (approximately 1,000). As a limitation, the authors acknowledged that the small sample size may reduce accuracy. TRBV28, TRBJ1-2 and TRBJ2-5 were preferentially used in persistent disease, while TRBV20-1 and TRBJ2-1 were favored in newly diagnosed disease.

V and J are truncated by 0 bases and 3 bases respectively, leaving an intervening sequence of 15 bases. The CDR1 and CDR2 encoded by the germline V gene are MNHEY and SVGEGT. From its cysteine to its phenylalanine, the CDR3 spans 16 amino acids. Solely the CDR3 DNA is kept, with 48 bases framed from the first base. This clonotype was counted a few times. Its specific antigen is unknown. One base away there is no much larger clone; base qualities are not given. The library was generated by multiplex PCR. The sequencer was an Illumina HiSeq 4000. CDR3 regions were amplified by Arm-PCR with iRepertoire HTBI primers to construct TCR beta libraries. Before sequencing, the PCR products underwent gel purification. The paper's data handling went like this. Gene usage analysis of CDR3 amino acid clonotypes relied on the roughly 67 TRBV and 14 TRBJ segments identified across samples. COPE and FqMerger were used to merge the filtered high-quality paired reads into contigs. BLAST was used to align contigs to IMGT TRBV, TRBD and TRBJ reference genes, with CDR3 defined following IMGT. Any clonotype with a frequency above 0.1% was classified as a highly expanded clone. Shannon entropy served as the measure of repertoire diversity, while the Gini coefficient captured V-J evenness. A clonotype found in more than one individual was treated as public. Starting from the raw public reads, TCRdb applied fastp trimming at Q25, assembled clones with MiXCR and retained in-frame beta chains. Entries that share a CDR3 protein sequence are merged under the most common genes and DNA. What appears here as the V and J calls and clone size reflects TCRdb's work, not the paper's. This sample lists more than 300,000 distinct CDR3 sequences; around 11% were detected once. The ten largest clones represent approximately 20% of the sample.

The label giving this sample's time point can be read as: newly diagnosed GD, antithyroid drugs for less than 3 months. RNA was extracted from PBMCs in TRIzol for both TCR sequencing and RNA sequencing. The diagnosis of Graves' disease followed American Thyroid Association guidelines. Patients for the study were recruited at an endocrinology department in Xi'an, China. Each patient gave approximately 10 milliliters of peripheral blood, collected in an EDTA anticoagulant tube. Ficoll Paque Plus density gradient separation was used to isolate PBMCs, and no further T cell sorting was done. An Agilent 2100 Bioanalyzer and agarose gel were used to assess RNA quality, and a NanoDrop 2000 was used to measure RNA concentration. The same data also contributed to another study, on T cells in Graves' hyperthyroidism and ophthalmopathy. The second study, in turn, reports: Stable Graves' hyperthyroidism was defined as no progression to ophthalmopathy during 18 months of follow-up. Hyperthyroidism patients were newly diagnosed, with disease duration under 2 months, and aged 18 to 65 years. Patients with uncontrolled infections, other autoimmune diseases, pregnancy or lactation were excluded. Clinical symptoms, serum thyroxine and TRAb, thyroid ultrasound, and orbital computed tomography formed the basis for the diagnoses. For the first round of RT-PCR on the TCR CDR3, the HTBI primer set was used together with the Qiagen OneStep RT-PCR kit. Most expanded thyroid clonotypes (frequency above 0.001) were also detected in blood, a finding suggesting that blood repertoires may reflect thyroid immune responses. A 13 V-J signature model separated ophthalmopathy from stable hyperthyroidism, with over 85% sensitivity and just under 84% specificity in cross-validation and 80%/75% in testing. During validation, the model predicted progression to ophthalmopathy a median of around six months ahead of onset, with 60% to 71% sensitivity and 72.22% specificity. A discovery cohort of approximately 97 patients, about 40 with Graves' ophthalmopathy and 55 to 60 with stable Graves' hyperthyroidism, was used to find distinguishing TCR V-J signatures. An independent validation cohort of around 19 hyperthyroidism patients and approximately 15 patients who later progressed to ophthalmopathy tested prospective prediction of ophthalmopathy. The 90 to 100 discovery patients were randomly divided into training and test sets at a 7:3 ratio. The study also compared thyroid tissue and blood T-cell repertoires from over 5 Graves' hyperthyroidism patients. Following sampling, methimazole starting at 30 mg daily was given to hyperthyroidism patients, and high-dose intravenous methylprednisolone was given to ophthalmopathy patients. Libraries were constructed in a second round of multiplex PCR, after which size selection and purification were performed. The libraries were sequenced on an Illumina HiSeq2000 using paired-end 100 bp reads. SOAPnuke was used to process the raw data, removing reads that contained adapters or uncalled bases, had a mean Phred below 15, or lacked an exact match to the constant primer or identifier. COPE v1.2.5 was used to merge high-quality paired reads, and clonotypes were defined as unique nucleotide sequences. MiTCR v1.1 was used to align clonotypes to the IMGT TRBV, TRBD and TRBJ reference segments. The analysis was restricted to V-J combinations with a frequency above 0.0001, which together covered roughly 99% of the repertoires. A TCS score was defined as the ratio of F50 (clonal expansion) to E x V (chaos), with BLOSUM62-based TCRdist applied between CDR3 peptides within each V-J. Welch's t-statistics and random forest reduced fewer than 550 V-J features to roughly 13, which were used in a naive Bayes classifier (R e1071). No statistical method was used to set the sample size in advance, and investigators knew the group allocation. According to the paper, TCR Vbeta CDR3 sequencing was carried out on some 140 peripheral blood samples, which came from 40 to 45 ophthalmopathy, around 74 hyperthyroidism and approximately 17 progressor patients.

The source was peripheral blood mononuclear cells (PBMCs), collected at new diagnosis, from a patient treated with antithyroid drugs. The clonotype was recovered from a woman younger than 30 with Graves disease. Donor details come from another sample of the same person, matched by shared clones. The sequence joins TRBV6-2 or TRBV6-3 to TRBJ2-7, with a tentative D call of TRBD1 or TRBD2, each matching 5 bases. The nucleotide sequence reads TGTGCCAGCAGTTACTCGACGATGGGACGGAGCTACGAGCAGTACTTC. Translation gives CASSYSTMGRSYEQYF.